These 2 T cell receptor beta chains were all obtained from the same sample, sequenced in a study of shared clonotypes between healthy human individuals. Data came from immunoSEQ multiplex PCR; TCRdb stores just in-frame clones and leaves some out. The data show about 1.5 million clones, 98% seen once. Sequencing was carried out using naive CD4+ T cells sorted from blood. Subset defined: CD45RA+ positively selected. Source of these receptors: a man between 25 and 39 years old in good health.

The DNA for the CDR3 is TGCAGCGTTGATCTAGCGGGAGGGCTGGTCGCAGATACGCAGTATTTT. As protein: CSVDLAGGLVADTQYF. This chain links TRBV29-1 with TRBJ2-3, with 12 nucleotides matching TRBD2. J lost 4 bases, V lost 3 bases, and 8 bases had no gene match. The CDR3 contains 16 residues. CDR1 and CDR2 (germline): SQVTM, ANQGSEA.

The chain is built from TRBV10-3 and TRBJ2-1, with a tentative D call TRBD2 (6 bases). Germline values: CDR1 ENHRY, CDR2 SYGVKD. The CDR3 is 16 residues long. Trimming shortened V by 2 bases and J by 1 base, and 12 bases separated the two germline ends. The CDR3 reads CAISEAYGRSYNEQFF. CDR3 DNA sequence: TGTGCCATCAGTGAGGCTTACGGGAGATCCTACAATGAGCAGTTCTTC.